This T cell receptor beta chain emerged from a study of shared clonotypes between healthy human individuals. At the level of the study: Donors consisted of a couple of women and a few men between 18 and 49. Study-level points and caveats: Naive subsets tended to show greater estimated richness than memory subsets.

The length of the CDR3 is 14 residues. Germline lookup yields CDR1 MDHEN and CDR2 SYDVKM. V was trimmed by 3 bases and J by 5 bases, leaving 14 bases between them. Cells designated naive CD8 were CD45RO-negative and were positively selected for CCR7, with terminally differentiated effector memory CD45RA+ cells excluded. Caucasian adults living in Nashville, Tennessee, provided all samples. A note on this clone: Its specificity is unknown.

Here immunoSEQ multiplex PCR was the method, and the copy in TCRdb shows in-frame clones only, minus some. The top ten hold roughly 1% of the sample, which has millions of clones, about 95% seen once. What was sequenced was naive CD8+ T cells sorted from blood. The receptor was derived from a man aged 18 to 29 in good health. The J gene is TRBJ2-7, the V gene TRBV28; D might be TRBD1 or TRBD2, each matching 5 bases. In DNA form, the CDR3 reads TGTGCCAGCAGTTTGGGGGACGGAGAGGACGAGCAGTACTTC. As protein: CASSLGDGEDEQYF.